A single TCR beta chain is shown here with its context. MiXCR, run by TCRdb on the RT-PCR reads, gives a single entry per CDR3 protein. The table lists more than 450,000 distinct CDR3 sequences, around 11% of them singletons. This entry is derived from a study of response to subunit inactivated influenza vaccine. The CDR3 contains 15 residues. V lost 4 bases, J lost 1 base, and 4 bases stayed unmatched. The germline gives CDR1 KGHDR, CDR2 SFDVKD. These sequences were also reported in another study, on T cells expressing NK-cell markers. Turning to that study: UMIs were included in TCR beta cDNA generated by 5'RACE template switching. Of CD8+ T cells, about 1.0-8% belonged to dominant NKG2C+ clonotypes in more than five donors. A few of the donors also had these clonotypes leading their CD3+CD56-NKG2C+ fraction.

The J gene is TRBJ2-5, the V gene TRBV24-1; 8 bases match TRBD1. The clonotype comes from a man aged 45 to 65 who received an inactivated influenza vaccine. The sample consisted of PBMCs from blood, taken on the day of vaccination. CDR3 nucleotide sequence: TGTGCCACCAGTGACACCGGGACAGGCCAAGAGACCCAGTACTTC. Protein product: CATSDTGTGQETQYF.